The 14 T cell receptor beta chains given below trace back to one sample, sequenced in a study of CD8 T cells in ankylosing spondylitis. TCRdb independently ran MiXCR on the 5' RACE reads; one entry per CDR3 protein. The sample lists under 300,000 distinct CDR3 sequences, around a tenth occurring once. The sequencing input was blood, either unsorted or a sorted T cell fraction (not recorded which). The receptors were gathered from a male donor with ankylosing spondylitis or in good health (not recorded which).

The rearrangement uses TRBV5-4 and TRBJ2-3; 8 bases line up with TRBD2. CDR1 and CDR2 (germline): SGHNT, YYREEE (reference sequence). The CDR3 consists of 15 residues. Trimming at V came to 4 bases and at J to 2 bases, leaving 6 bases not matched to a gene. The CDR3 DNA sequence: TGTGCCAGCAGCGGAGCGGGGGAGACCACAGATACGCAGTATTTT. Translating it yields CASSGAGETTDTQYF.

This clonotype was detected many times. V is TRBV6-1 and J is TRBJ2-7; perhaps D is TRBD1 or TRBD2 (5 bases each). Trimming left V 8 bases short and J 3 bases short, with 14 bases between. Germline CDR1 is MNHNS and CDR2 is SASEGT. This CDR3 has 13 amino acids. The CDR3 bases are TGTGCCAGCTGGGACCGGCTCAACTACGAGCAGTACTTC. This gives the protein CASWDRLNYEQYF.

Written as DNA, the CDR3 is TGTGCCAGCACCACAACCGGACAGCGGCGGTCAGATACGCAGTATTTT. As protein: CASTTTGQRRSDTQYF. The V and J genes are TRBV25-1 and TRBJ2-3, with D tentatively TRBD1 (6 bases). The CDR3 extends over 16 amino acids. From germline, CDR1 is MGHDK and CDR2 SYGVNS. Trimming shortened V by 7 bases and J by 4 bases, and 21 bases separated the two germline ends.

The chain joins TRBV7-2 to TRBJ2-7; a weak D match, TRBD2 (6 bases). V was clipped by 2 bases and J by 4 bases, with 15 bases between them. This CDR3 spans 15 amino acids. The germline V gene has CDR1 SGHTA and CDR2 FQGNSA. For the CDR3, the DNA is TGTGCCAGCAGCTTAACGGAGGGGCAACTATACGAGCAGTACTTC. Translation: CASSLTEGQLYEQYF.

This chain links TRBV19 with TRBJ1-1; D gene ambiguous. The CDR3 has 14 residues. The V gene lost 6 bases and the J gene lost 2 bases, with 13 bases spanning the gap. Germline lookup yields CDR1 LNHDA and CDR2 SQIVND (reference sequence). Here the CDR3 reads CASRISVANTEAFF. CDR3 DNA: TGTGCCAGTAGGATCTCCGTGGCAAACACTGAAGCTTTCTTT.

This clonotype was observed at least ten times. This sequence joins TRBV27 and TRBJ1-2; D is possibly TRBD1 (6 bases). CDR3 length equals 15 residues. Trimming took 10 bases from V and 8 from J, leaving 26 bases between them. From germline, CDR1 is MNHEY and CDR2 SMNVEV (reference sequence). CDR3 DNA sequence: TGTGCCACCTCCTTTCTCGGAGAGGGGGTTTCCGGCTACACCTTC. This sequence encodes CATSFLGEGVSGYTF.

This clonotype was counted at least ten times. J is TRBJ2-7 and V is TRBV20-1; possibly TRBD1 or TRBD2 for D (6 bases each). The V end was cut by 3 bases, the J end by 0 bases, with 15 bases between. CDR1 and CDR2 from the germline V gene are DFQATT and SNEGSKA (reference sequence). The CDR3 length is 15 residues. CDR3 coding DNA: TGCAGTGCTAGCCGAGAGGGGGGACCCTCCTACGAGCAGTACTTC. Translated, it gives CSASREGGPSYEQYF.

This clonotype was counted many times. The chain combines TRBV25-1 with TRBJ2-1, with a possible D match to TRBD1 (6 bases). The V end lost 8 bases, the J end lost 8 bases, and 34 bases lay between the germline ends. The CDR3 length is 19 residues. In germline, CDR1 is MGHDK, CDR2 SYGVNS. The CDR3 DNA reads TGTGCCAGCGGGGACAAACCTACGGATAGGTACTATAGTGGCGATGAGCAGTTCTTC. Its translation is CASGDKPTDRYYSGDEQFF.

This clonotype occurred many times. The chain has TRBV20-1 and TRBJ1-1; possibly TRBD1 for D (6 bases). Germline CDR1 reads DFQATT; CDR2 reads SNEGSKA (reference sequence). The CDR3 consists of 12 residues. Trimming took off 3 bases at V and 6 bases at J, with 11 bases between the two ends. For the CDR3, the DNA is TGCAGTGCTAGTAAAACAGGGTCTGAAGCTTTCTTT. Its translation: CSASKTGSEAFF.

The chain recombines TRBV3-1 with TRBJ2-5; D is perhaps TRBD2 (5 bases). The CDR3 runs to 16 residues. CDR1 LGHDT and CDR2 YNNKEL come from the germline V gene (reference sequence). V gave up 4 bases and J gave up 5 bases, with 20 bases separating them. The CDR3 here is CASSPRIGSSRETQYF. CDR3 nucleotides: TGTGCCAGCAGCCCCAGAATTGGGTCTAGCCGGGAGACCCAGTACTTC.

This clonotype was counted at least ten times. Germline and junction disagree at one end, which may indicate a read error. The rearrangement links TRBV20-1 to TRBJ2-3, with D possibly TRBD2 on 5 matching bases. The germline V gene has CDR1 DFQATT and CDR2 SNEGSKA (reference sequence). This CDR3 contains 14 residues. CDR3 nucleotide sequence: TGCAGTGCGAGAGGTCCTAGCTGGGCAGATACGCAGTATTTT. This gives the protein CSARGPSWADTQYF.

The V gene is TRBV11-2, the J gene TRBJ2-2, with 9 bases aligning to TRBD2. J gave up 2 bases and V 3 bases, and 1 base lay outside the gene matches. CDR1 and CDR2 from the germline V gene are SGHAT and FQNNGV. This CDR3 comprises 15 residues. This CDR3 is CASSFSGGNTGELFF. The CDR3 nucleotides are TGTGCCAGCAGCTTTAGCGGGGGAAACACCGGGGAGCTGTTTTTT.

This clonotype was seen only a few times. J is TRBJ2-3 and V is TRBV11-2, with D unresolved. Germline V gene lookup returns CDR1 SGHAT and CDR2 FQNNGV. There are 13 residues in the CDR3. Trimming cost V 5 bases and J 8 bases, with 14 bases left between them. The CDR3 bases are TGTGCCAGCAGCCTGGTTTTGAGCTCTACGCAGTATTTT. Residues: CASSLVLSSTQYF.

This clonotype was observed a few times. The chain links TRBV7-2 to TRBJ2-3; 9 bases are a match to TRBD2. Germline CDR1 and CDR2: SGHTA and FQGNSA. V gave up 3 bases and J gave up 9 bases; unmatched junction bases: 4. This CDR3 spans 13 amino acids. The CDR3 here is CASSFTGTSTQYF. The DNA for the CDR3 is TGTGCCAGCAGCTTTACTGGGACTAGCACGCAGTATTTT. Supplemented by reference TRBV7-2 and TRBJ2-3, the full variable domain reads GAGVSQSPSNKVTEKGKDVELRCDPISGHTALYWYRQSLGQGLEFLIYFQGNSAPDKSGLPSDRFSAERTGGSVSTLTIQRTQQEDSAVYLCASSFTGTSTQYFGPGTRLTVL.